This T cell receptor (beta chain) was recovered during a study of blood T cell repertoires in COVID-19. Study at large: T cells, B-cell-depleted T cells, or PBMCs supplied cDNA or gDNA.

Only in-frame clones appear in the TCRdb table, and some are missing; sequencing was by immunoSEQ multiplex PCR. Of 91,000 or so clones detected, 86% appear once; the ten largest clones hold approximately 13%. About this clone itself: One end of the junction fails to match germline, which may point to a read error.

The germline V gene has CDR1 SSHAT and CDR2 FNYEAQ (reference sequence). This CDR3 comprises 15 residues. The clonotype originates from a woman in her sixties in a cohort sampled during active or convalescent COVID-19. This chain links TRBV7-7 with TRBJ1-3; the match to TRBD1 covers 10 bases. The sequenced sample consisted of peripheral blood. The CDR3 region is CASSPGQGPGNTIYF. DNA of the CDR3: TGTGCTAGCAGCCCGGGACAGGGGCCTGGAAACACCATATATTTT.